This TCR beta chain was observed in a study of control samples from healthy donors and cancer patients. Libraries were prepared by immunoSEQ multiplex PCR; TCRdb keeps only in-frame clonotypes and omits some of them. This repertoire shows about 92,000 clones, 82% found once; its top ten account for around 10%. This CDR3 region has 14 residues. V was shortened by 0 bases and J by 3 bases, with 9 bases between the two germline ends. CDR1 MNHEY and CDR2 SVGAGI come from the germline V gene. This receptor was obtained from a woman aged 60-75 years in good health. Source material: blood. The chain uses TRBV6-5 and TRBJ2-7; D tentatively reads TRBD1 or TRBD2 (5 bases each). DNA of the CDR3: TGTGCCAGCAGTTACTCTTGGGACGGCTACGAGCAGTACTTC. It encodes CASSYSWDGYEQYF.